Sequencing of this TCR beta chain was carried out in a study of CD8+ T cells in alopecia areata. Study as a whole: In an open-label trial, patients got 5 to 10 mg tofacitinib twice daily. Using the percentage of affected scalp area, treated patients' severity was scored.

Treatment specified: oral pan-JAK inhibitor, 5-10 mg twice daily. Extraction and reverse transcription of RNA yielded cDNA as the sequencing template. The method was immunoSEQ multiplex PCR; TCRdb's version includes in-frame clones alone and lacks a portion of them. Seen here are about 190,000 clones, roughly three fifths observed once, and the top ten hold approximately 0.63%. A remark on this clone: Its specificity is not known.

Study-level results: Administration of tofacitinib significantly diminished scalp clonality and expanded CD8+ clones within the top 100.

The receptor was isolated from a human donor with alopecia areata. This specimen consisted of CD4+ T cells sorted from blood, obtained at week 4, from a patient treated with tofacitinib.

The DNA of the CDR3 is TGTGCCAGCAGCGTCCCCTCTAGCGGGAGAGCCACAGATACGCAGTATTTT. It codes for CASSVPSSGRATDTQYF. This chain uses TRBV9 with TRBJ2-3; 10 positions match TRBD2. V was pared by 2 bases and J by 2 bases, with 8 bases of the junction left unmatched. The germline gives CDR1 SGDLS, CDR2 YYNGEE. The CDR3 loop spans 17 amino acids.